This T cell receptor beta chain was found in a study of T cell responses to AZD1222 COVID-19 vaccine. Study conclusions and caveats: Along spike, vaccine-associated CD4 TCRs were found throughout, with dominance at 160-218 and 743-854. Most donors were white British and more were female, and clonal diversity was possibly underestimated. There were repertoire samples only from the period after the peak T cell response. Among those given AZD1222, only five to seven were seropositive at baseline.

In the case of this clone: No antigen is known for it.

This CDR3 contains 14 residues. V was clipped by 5 bases and J by 3 bases, with 13 bases between them. Germline V CDR1 and CDR2: SGHTA, FQGNSA. Using immunoSEQ multiplex PCR, the repertoire was profiled, and TCRdb retains in-frame clones only, with some absent. The table lists around 120,000 clones, about 91% of them singletons. The sequenced sample was peripheral blood, obtained on day 0 of AZD1222 vaccination. The V and J genes are TRBV7-2 and TRBJ2-5; unclear D gene. The clonotype originates from an adult in good health. In nucleotides, the CDR3 is TGTGCCAGCAGCCCCGGACCGCCCGAAGAGACCCAGTACTTC. Protein product: CASSPGPPEETQYF.